The 22 T cell receptor beta chains below all came from one sample that was sequenced in a study of blood T cell repertoires in COVID-19. The repertoire was sequenced with immunoSEQ multiplex PCR; TCRdb's copy has only in-frame clones and lacks some. The profile shows around 240,000 clones, around 90% of them singletons. The sequenced sample consisted of PBMCs or T cells enriched from blood (not recorded which). These receptors came from a man between 45 and 60 years old who had been exposed to COVID-19.

The chain combines TRBV7-9 with TRBJ2-7; possible D gene TRBD2, 6 bases. Germline loops: CDR1 SEHNR, CDR2 FQNEAQ (reference sequence). The CDR3 contains 14 residues. Between the trimmed V and J ends, which lost 5 bases and 2 bases, there was a span of 13 bases. DNA of the CDR3: TGTGCCAGCAGCCGAGGGACTGGGACCTACGAGCAGTACGTC. The encoded protein is CASSRGTGTYEQYV.

The rearrangement uses TRBV2 and TRBJ2-2, with D maybe TRBD1 (7 bases). CDR3 length equals 14 residues. Per germline, CDR1 SNHLY and CDR2 FYNNEI. V lost 6 bases, J lost 11 bases, and 19 bases lay in between. CDR3 region: CASRLGYRGGELFF. The CDR3 bases are TGTGCCAGCAGGCTTGGGTACAGGGGAGGTGAGCTGTTTTTT.

This chain connects TRBV30 to TRBJ2-2, with D possibly matching TRBD2 (6 bases). From germline, CDR1 is GTSNPN and CDR2 SVGIG (reference sequence). The CDR3 is 16 amino acids. V was shortened by 1 base and J by 3 bases, with 15 bases between the two germline ends. For the CDR3, the DNA is TGTGCCTGGAGTGACCTAGGAGGGGCGTACACCGGGGAGCTGTTTTTT. Encoded protein: CAWSDLGGAYTGELFF.

J is TRBJ1-1 and V is TRBV5-1; D may be TRBD1 (5 bases). Trimming removed 4 bases at V and 3 bases at J, with 10 bases between. This CDR3 has 13 amino acids. From germline, CDR1 is SGHRS and CDR2 YFSETQ. This chain's CDR3 is CASSAQGHTEAFF. The CDR3 coding sequence is TGCGCCAGCAGCGCCCAGGGTCACACTGAAGCTTTCTTT.

This sequence joins TRBV15 and TRBJ1-2, with 8 bases aligning to TRBD1. CDR1 is LNHNV, CDR2 YYDKDF, per germline (reference sequence). The CDR3 runs to 16 residues. V shed 0 bases, J shed 3 bases, and the junction held 6 bases outside the gene matches. The CDR3 nucleotides read TGTGCCACCAGCAGAGATGGACAGGGTCCTTACTATGGCTACACCTTC. It codes for CATSRDGQGPYYGYTF.

This chain links TRBV7-9 with TRBJ1-6; a possible D gene is TRBD1 (5 bases). Germline V CDR1 and CDR2: SEHNR, FQNEAQ (reference sequence). The CDR3 consists of 13 residues. V was trimmed by 1 base and J by 7 bases, leaving 5 bases between them. CDR3 region: CASSLDRNSPLHF. In nucleotides, the CDR3 is TGTGCCAGCAGCTTAGACAGGAATTCACCCCTCCACTTT.

CDR3: CASSQGGETQYF. The CDR3 DNA is TGTGCCAGCAGCCAGGGAGGAGAGACCCAGTACTTC. The chain recombines TRBV2 with TRBJ2-5, with D perhaps matching TRBD2 (6 bases). Germline loops: CDR1 SNHLY, CDR2 FYNNEI. The CDR3 loop spans 12 amino acids. Trimming stripped 6 bases from V and 4 bases from J, with 9 bases between.

This sequence joins TRBV7-3 and TRBJ2-3; D might be TRBD2 (7 bases). From germline, CDR1 is SGHTA and CDR2 FQGTGA. Trimming shortened V by 5 bases and J by 2 bases, and 17 bases separated the two germline ends. This CDR3 contains 16 residues. The CDR3, as DNA: TGTGCCAGCAGCCCAAGGGGGGGACCGTCCACAGATACGCAGTATTTT. Encoded protein: CASSPRGGPSTDTQYF.

This chain links TRBV5-1 with TRBJ2-3, with D possibly being TRBD2 (6 bases). V was pared by 5 bases and J by 2 bases, with 15 bases between. Germline V gene sequence: CDR1 SGHRS, CDR2 YFSETQ. The length of the CDR3 is 15 residues. The CDR3 loop is CASSMAAGPTDTQYF. The CDR3 DNA reads as TGCGCCAGCAGTATGGCCGCGGGGCCCACAGATACGCAGTATTTT.

The J gene is TRBJ1-1, the V gene TRBV5-4, with unresolved D. Germline V CDR1 and CDR2: SGHNT, YYREEE (reference sequence). Trimming pared 0 bases from V and 4 bases from J, leaving 7 bases between. This CDR3 is 13 amino acids long. The CDR3 loop is CASSLVEGTEAFF. For the CDR3, the DNA is TGTGCCAGCAGCTTGGTCGAGGGCACTGAAGCTTTCTTT.

The J gene is TRBJ2-7, the V gene TRBV5-1; tentatively, D is TRBD1 (6 bases). The CDR3 loop spans 14 amino acids. Germline lookup yields CDR1 SGHRS and CDR2 YFSETQ. With 3 bases removed from V and 6 bases from J, the gap between germline ends came to 16 bases. The CDR3 DNA is TGCGCCAGCAGCTCCCTACAGGGATCGGGCGAGCAGTACTTC. This codes for CASSSLQGSGEQYF.

V is TRBV15 and J is TRBJ1-3; D ambiguous. Germline CDR1 and CDR2: LNHNV and YYDKDF (reference sequence). The V end lost 1 base, the J end lost 1 base, and 8 bases lay between the germline ends. This CDR3 region has 15 residues. The CDR3 sequence: CATSRAVRSGNTIYF. CDR3 DNA: TGTGCCACCAGCAGAGCCGTCCGGTCTGGAAACACCATATATTTT.

The chain recombines TRBV6-5 with TRBJ1-1; 10 bases line up with TRBD1. The length of the CDR3 is 14 residues. V dropped 11 bases and J dropped 11; count of bases not matched to a gene: 17. Germline CDR1 MNHEY, CDR2 SVGAGI. The CDR3 sequence is CASIRGPGQGTAFF. For the CDR3, the DNA is TGTGCCTCAATTCGCGGACCGGGACAGGGGACGGCTTTCTTT.

This clone was observed a single time. The chain has TRBV30 and TRBJ2-3; possibly TRBD2 for D (6 bases). From germline, CDR1 is GTSNPN and CDR2 SVGIG (reference sequence). This CDR3 is 15 amino acids long. The V end was cut by 0 bases, the J end by 4 bases, with 14 bases between. CDR3 loop: CAWSVDGRGADTQYF. The DNA of the CDR3 is TGTGCCTGGAGTGTGGACGGGAGAGGCGCAGATACGCAGTATTTT.

This rearrangement joins TRBV20-1 to TRBJ2-7, with a weak D call TRBD2 (5 bases). Per the germline V gene, CDR1 is DFQATT and CDR2 is SNEGSKA (reference sequence). The CDR3 covers 15 residues. V was trimmed by 3 bases and J by 7 bases, leaving 22 bases between them. CDR3 nucleotide sequence: TGCAGTGCTAGTTTCGGAGAGGGTTGGGTAATGGAGCAGTACTTC. Residues: CSASFGEGWVMEQYF.

The gene calls are TRBV6-6 and TRBJ2-1; the D gene is possibly TRBD2 (6 bases). The CDR3 length is 16 residues. The V end was cut by 4 bases, the J end by 3 bases, with 16 bases between. From germline, CDR1 is MNHNY and CDR2 SVGAGI (reference sequence). The CDR3 loop reads CASSSLRGAYYNEQFF. The CDR3 bases are TGTGCCAGCAGTTCCCTTCGCGGGGCCTACTACAATGAGCAGTTCTTC.

With regard to this clone: One end of the junction fails to match germline, which may point to a read error. The J gene is TRBJ1-6, the V gene TRBV7-7, with 9 bases matching TRBD1. Germline CDR1 reads SSHAT; CDR2 reads FNYEAQ (reference sequence). The CDR3 consists of 14 residues. CDR3 nucleotides: TGTGCTAGCAGGGGACAGGGTGACAATTCACCCCTCCACTTT. It encodes CASRGQGDNSPLHF.

J is TRBJ1-5 and V is TRBV2, with 11 bases fitting TRBD1. CDR3 length: 17 amino acids. Germline V CDR1 and CDR2: SNHLY, FYNNEI. V was clipped by 7 bases and J by 0 bases; unmatched bases: 8. For the CDR3, the DNA is TGTGCCAGCATTATGGACAGGGGGCCCGATAGCAATCAGCCCCAGCATTTT. It specifies CASIMDRGPDSNQPQHF.

The chain has TRBV11-3 and TRBJ2-5; 8 bases agree with TRBD2. Germline lookup yields CDR1 SGHNT and CDR2 YENEEA. The V gene end was trimmed by 7 bases and the J gene end by 5 bases; junction bases not matched to a gene: 9. CDR3 length: 14 residues. As DNA, the CDR3 is TGTGCCAGCAAATTTTGGGCTAGCGGGGAGACCCAGTACTTC. Its translation: CASKFWASGETQYF.

V is TRBV2 and J is TRBJ2-5, with D perhaps matching TRBD1 (5 bases). The CDR3 runs 12 residues. Germline values: CDR1 SNHLY, CDR2 FYNNEI. Trimming removed 7 bases from V and 3 bases from J, with 9 bases in between. The CDR3 nucleotides are TGTGCCAGCACCGTGACAGAAGAGACCCAGTACTTC. This encodes CASTVTEETQYF.

The V and J genes are TRBV7-2 and TRBJ1-1; 7 bases are shared with TRBD1. J lost 7 bases, V lost 5 bases, and 7 bases had no gene match. Germline values: CDR1 SGHTA, CDR2 FQGNSA. The CDR3 runs 13 residues. The CDR3 region has the DNA TGTGCCAGCAGCCAAAACAGGGGTGATGAAGCTTTCTTT. This codes for CASSQNRGDEAFF.

J is TRBJ2-3 and V is TRBV5-1; 8 bases match TRBD1. The V gene end was trimmed by 4 bases and the J gene end by 3 bases; junction bases not matched to a gene: 13. The CDR3 length is 17 residues. Germline V gives CDR1 SGHRS, CDR2 YFSETQ. The CDR3 is CASSPTGAHSGTDTQYF. The CDR3, as DNA: TGCGCCAGCAGCCCGACAGGGGCCCACAGTGGGACAGATACGCAGTATTTT. Drawing the rest from reference TRBV5-1 and TRBJ2-3, the complete variable domain is KAGVTQTPRYLIKTRGQQVTLSCSPISGHRSVSWYQQTPGQGLQFLFEYFSETQRNKGNFPGRFSGRQFSNSRSEMNVSTLELGDSALYLCASSPTGAHSGTDTQYFGPGTRLTVL.